This TCR beta chain was recorded in a study of CD8+ T cells in alopecia areata (dated 2018 in TCRdb). Regarding the research as a whole: Treated patients were enrolled in an open-label pilot trial of oral tofacitinib at 5 to 10 mg twice daily for moderate-to-severe alopecia areata. Tofacitinib was administered for 6 to 18 months, and 6 months of follow-up off drug were then conducted to assess delayed response and recurrence. High-throughput TCRbeta sequencing was used to examine T cell clonal expansion in alopecia areata in both the C3H/HeJ mouse model and human patients. On the human side, TCRbeta sequencing was run on scalp tissue and on sorted CD4+ and CD8+ peripheral blood T cells from healthy controls and from alopecia areata patients with either patchy or totalis/universalis disease. Patients on tofacitinib were biopsied at baseline and after 4 and 24 weeks of treatment, and several of the patients also had a later scalp biopsy. Scalp clonality was compared among normal scalp (n=4), patchy alopecia areata scalp (n=8), and alopecia totalis/universalis scalp (n=8). RNA was obtained with the PAXgene miRNA kit for fixed scalp, the miRNeasy kit for PBMCs, and the RNeasy kit for mouse skin. TCRbeta CDR3 regions were amplified by immunoSEQ multiplex PCR using 35 Vbeta forward and 13 Jbeta reverse primers. The paper's findings and limits, for the study overall: Unlike mouse skin, which is dominated by gammadelta T cells, normal human skin has resident alphabeta T cells that are also sequenced, and this complicates analysis of the scalp TCR repertoire. Shared TCR sequences between patients were less evident than in mice, which may be partly attributable to HLA diversity in the patient population. Compared with normal scalp, lesional scalp, particularly in alopecia totalis/universalis, had higher clonality and more expanded CD8+ clones, which suggests antigenic drive.

From cysteine to phenylalanine, the CDR3 is 14 amino acids long. Only the CDR3 region is kept as DNA, spanning 42 bases read in frame from base 1. Trimming takes 3 bases from V and 1 base from J, and the germline ends sit 9 bases apart. CDR1 and CDR2 are read off the germline V gene as KGHSH and LQKENI. The time point label of this sample denotes: baseline before oral tofacitinib. Lesional scalp punch biopsies and peripheral blood were collected from alopecia areata patients. PBMCs were isolated by density centrifugation and stained for CD3, CD4 and CD8, after which CD4+ and CD8+ T cells were sorted on a FACSAria. About this clone itself: Its antigen is still unknown. No clone much larger than this one lies a single base away; base qualities are absent.

Libraries were built with the immunoSEQ multiplex PCR assay. To provide template for TCR sequencing, every sample had RNA extracted and reverse transcribed into cDNA. First-strand cDNA was synthesized with SuperScript III using a 2:1 mix of oligo-dT and random hexamers. A synthetic immune receptor repertoire was used to measure amplification bias, and any remaining bias was corrected computationally. In the original analysis: Raw reads were preprocessed to remove errors, and CDR3 was defined according to IMGT conventions as the region from the conserved cysteine to phenylalanine. Clonality was computed by normalizing Shannon entropy by log2 of the number of productive unique TCRs and subtracting the result from 1. Scalp TCRbeta sequences were cross-referenced with sorted blood CD4 and CD8 repertoires so that the CD4 or CD8 identity of scalp clones could be inferred. TCRdb holds this immuneACCESS table with in-frame rearrangements only. Some clones are missing; in checked studies, unresolved V genes explain under half, and the rest has no known cause. The V and J calls and the clone size are those of that table, but D and trimming were determined from the DNA. Recorded for this sample are some 51,000 clones; around 96% of them occurred a single time. The leading ten clones occupy 20% to 30% of the sample.

The specimen was CD8+ T cells sorted from blood, collected at week 0. The source is a human donor with alopecia areata. This sequence uses TRBV18 and TRBJ1-2; no D gene is confidently identified. The CDR3 amino acid sequence is: CASSPSGFNYGYTF. The DNA is as follows: TGTGCCAGCTCACCTAGTGGGTTTAACTATGGCTACACCTTC. Beyond the CDR3, the reference TRBV18 and TRBJ1-2 genes provide the residues; the full variable domain reads: NAGVMQNPRHLVRRRGQEARLRCSPMKGHSHVYWYRQLPEEGLKFMVYLQKENIIDESGMPKERFSAEFPKEGPSILRIQQVVRGDSAAYFCASSPSGFNYGYTFGSGTRLTVV.